These 27 T cell receptor beta chains share one sample of origin, sequenced in a study of blood T cell repertoires in COVID-19. Measured with immunoSEQ multiplex PCR; TCRdb has only the in-frame clones, and not every one. Here the sample spans roughly 200,000 clones, around 88% being singletons. Sequenced material: peripheral blood. The origin of the receptors is a woman in her thirties with acute or convalescent COVID-19.

The gene calls are TRBV2 and TRBJ2-1; perhaps TRBD2 as D (5 bases). Germline loops: CDR1 SNHLY, CDR2 FYNNEI. This CDR3 has 11 amino acids. V dropped 9 bases and J dropped 5 bases, with 8 bases sitting between them. The CDR3 spells CASRGDNEQFF. Here the CDR3 DNA reads TGTGCCAGTCGGGGAGACAATGAGCAGTTCTTC.

V and J are TRBV9 and TRBJ1-1; no reliable D call. Germline V CDR1 and CDR2: SGDLS, YYNGEE. Deletions cut 0 bases from V and 1 base from J, with 7 bases between. The CDR3 runs to 14 residues. The CDR3 loop reads CASSVGRGNTEAFF. DNA of the CDR3: TGTGCCAGCAGCGTAGGCCGGGGGAACACTGAAGCTTTCTTT.

The gene calls are TRBV7-9 and TRBJ1-2; 8 bases align to TRBD1. With 4 bases clipped from V and 6 bases from J, the junction kept 10 bases outside the gene matches. Germline V gene lookup returns CDR1 SEHNR and CDR2 FQNEAQ (reference sequence). There are 15 residues in the CDR3. The CDR3, as DNA: TGTGCCAGCAGCTCCTACGGGCAGGGGGCAAATGGCTACACCTTC. This translates into CASSSYGQGANGYTF.

This chain connects TRBV30 to TRBJ2-3, with TRBD2 matching over 7 bases. V shed 4 bases, J shed 3 bases, and the junction held 10 bases outside the gene matches. The V gene's germline CDR1 is GTSNPN and CDR2 SVGIG (reference sequence). This CDR3 comprises 15 residues. CDR3 in DNA: TGTGCCTGGAACCCGGGCGGGAGTTGGACAGATACGCAGTATTTT. Translating gives CAWNPGGSWTDTQYF.

This chain uses TRBV7-8 with TRBJ2-1; TRBD2 matches at 14 bases. After removal of 3 bases from V and 4 bases from J, the junction contained 5 bases not matched to a gene. Germline assignment: CDR1 SGHVS and CDR2 FQNEAQ. There are 17 residues in the CDR3. The CDR3 spells CASSLGLAGVAYNEQFF. For the CDR3, the DNA is TGTGCCAGCAGCTTGGGACTAGCGGGAGTTGCATACAATGAGCAGTTCTTC. The variable domain in full, with the rest retrieved from reference TRBV7-8 and TRBJ2-1, is GAGVSQSPRYKVAKRGQDVALRCDPISGHVSLFWYQQALGQGPEFLTYFQNEAQLDKSGLPSDRFFAERPEGSVSTLKIQRTQQEDSAVYLCASSLGLAGVAYNEQFFGPGTRLTVL.

Note on this clone: Compared with germline, one end of the junction differs, possibly owing to a read error. This chain connects TRBV27 to TRBJ2-5; TRBD2 matches 11 bases. Germline CDR1 reads MNHEY; CDR2 reads SMNVEV (reference sequence). CDR3 size: 15 residues. CDR3 in DNA: TGTGCCAGCAGGCCGGGACTAGCGGTTCAAGAGGCCCAGTACTTC. Amino acids: CASRPGLAVQEAQYF.

This chain connects TRBV11-3 to TRBJ2-1, with D perhaps matching TRBD2 (6 bases). CDR3 length: 14 amino acids. CDR1 and CDR2 (germline): SGHNT, YENEEA. Trimming removed 2 bases at V and 9 bases at J, with 14 bases between. The CDR3 loop reads CASSLSAGSSEQFF. CDR3 DNA sequence: TGTGCCAGCAGCTTATCGGCGGGATCTAGTGAGCAGTTCTTC.

This chain links TRBV28 with TRBJ1-3; D unresolved. The V and J ends lost 2 bases and 2 bases respectively, with 4 bases between them. The CDR3 loop spans 13 amino acids. Germline CDR1 MDHEN, CDR2 SYDVKM. The CDR3 sequence is CASSLITGNTIYF. The CDR3 nucleotides read TGTGCCAGCAGTTTAATAACTGGAAACACCATATATTTT.

The chain recombines TRBV6-1 with TRBJ1-1; 7 bases fit TRBD1. The CDR3 is 15 amino acids. With V trimmed by 3 bases and J by 6 bases, 10 bases remained unmatched. Per the germline V gene, CDR1 is MNHNS and CDR2 is SASEGT. CDR3 region: CASSDPAGGGAEAFF. The CDR3 nucleotides read TGTGCCAGCAGTGACCCGGCAGGGGGAGGCGCTGAAGCTTTCTTT.

This clone was seen only a few times. The chain carries TRBV6-5 and TRBJ1-6; D remains ambiguous. The CDR3 contains 14 residues. The germline V gene encodes CDR1 MNHEY and CDR2 SVGAGI. V was cut by 6 bases and J by 0 bases, with 6 bases left in between. CDR3 nucleotide sequence: TGTGCCAGCAGGAGTACCTCCTATAATTCACCCCTCCACTTT. Its protein is CASRSTSYNSPLHF.

In DNA form, the CDR3 reads TGTGCCAGCAAGGAACAGGGGTACACCGGGGAGCTGTTTTTT. The encoded protein is CASKEQGYTGELFF. The rearrangement links TRBV27 to TRBJ2-2; TRBD1 matches at 7 bases. The CDR3 has 14 amino acids. V dropped 7 bases and J dropped 3; count of bases not matched to a gene: 5. CDR1 MNHEY and CDR2 SMNVEV come from the germline V gene (reference sequence).

This clone is a singleton in its sample. The rearrangement joins TRBV11-3 to TRBJ1-1, with TRBD1 matching over 7 bases. Trimming took 5 bases from V and 2 from J; bases not matched to a gene: 11. Germline-derived CDR1 and CDR2 are SGHNT and YENEEA. The CDR3 sequence is 16 residues long. The CDR3, as DNA: TGTGCCAGCAGCGTAACCTACAGGGGAAAAAACACTGAAGCTTTCTTT. Its translation: CASSVTYRGKNTEAFF.

The V gene is TRBV6-5, the J gene TRBJ2-7; D is possibly TRBD2 (5 bases). This CDR3 spans 14 amino acids. Germline assignment: CDR1 MNHEY and CDR2 SVGAGI. V was cut by 6 bases and J by 3 bases, with 15 bases left in between. CDR3 nucleotide sequence: TGTGCCAGCAGCCACAGCGCCGGAGGCTACGAGCAGTACTTC. This sequence encodes CASSHSAGGYEQYF.

The V gene is TRBV5-1, the J gene TRBJ1-4; no clear D. There are 13 residues in the CDR3. Trimming stripped 6 bases from V and 0 bases from J, with 6 bases between. Germline V gene data show CDR1 as SGHRS and CDR2 as YFSETQ. The CDR3 region is CASIEATNEKLFF. CDR3 coding DNA: TGCGCCAGCATTGAGGCAACTAATGAAAAACTGTTTTTT.

The chain combines TRBV12-1 with TRBJ2-7; the table assigns TRBD1, which was not confirmed against the DNA. TRBV12-1 is labeled a pseudogene. This CDR3 region has 11 residues. CDR3: CAGTGTYEQYF. Here the CDR3 DNA reads TGTGCCGGGACAGGGACCTACGAGCAGTACTTC.

This clone was seen just once. The chain employs TRBV4-1 and TRBJ1-2, with TRBD1 matching over 9 bases. V lost 1 base to trimming and J lost 6 bases; unmatched junction nucleotides: 3. Per germline, CDR1 MGHRA and CDR2 YSYEKL. This CDR3 comprises 14 residues. The CDR3 region has the DNA TGCGCCAGCAGCCAAGCCGGGACAGGGAATGGCTACACCTTC. It translates to CASSQAGTGNGYTF.

The rearrangement links TRBV15 to TRBJ2-7, with 7 positions matching TRBD2. The CDR3 runs to 11 residues. Germline CDR1 is LNHNV and CDR2 is YYDKDF (reference sequence). The V segment lost 8 bases and the J segment 3 bases; nucleotides outside the gene matches: 1. This CDR3 is CATGGGYEQYF. The CDR3 nucleotides are TGTGCCACCGGGGGGGGCTACGAGCAGTACTTC.

The V gene is TRBV11-3, the J gene TRBJ1-1, with TRBD1 matching over 8 bases. From germline, CDR1 is SGHNT and CDR2 YENEEA. J was trimmed by 10 bases and V by 4 bases; bases with no gene match: 8. This CDR3 spans 13 amino acids. The CDR3 sequence is CASSSTGEGAAFF. CDR3 bases: TGTGCCAGCAGCTCGACAGGGGAGGGAGCAGCTTTCTTT.

This clone was observed a single time. The chain combines TRBV24-1 with TRBJ1-4; a weak D match, TRBD1 (6 bases). The length of the CDR3 is 15 residues. Germline V CDR1 and CDR2: KGHDR, SFDVKD. Trimming stripped 5 bases from V and 8 bases from J, with 17 bases between. CDR3 sequence reads: CATSASAGTREKLFF. The CDR3 nucleotides are TGTGCCACCAGTGCCTCTGCCGGGACAAGAGAAAAACTGTTTTTT.

In regard to this clone: Other DNA sequences in this sample translate to the same CDR3. The genes are TRBV11-2 and TRBJ2-1; D is possibly TRBD1 (5 bases). With 1 base removed from V and 8 bases from J, the gap between germline ends came to 6 bases. The CDR3 contains 12 residues. Germline values: CDR1 SGHAT, CDR2 FQNNGV. Written as DNA, the CDR3 is TGTGCCAGCAGCTTAGGCAGGGATGAGCAGTTCTTC. Its translation is CASSLGRDEQFF.

The V call is TRBV12-3 or TRBV12-4, the J call TRBJ1-6; D is unclear. There are 12 residues in the CDR3. V lost 6 bases and J lost 10, with 10 bases in between. The CDR3 reads CASRAEWSPLHF. CDR3 DNA sequence: TGTGCCAGCAGAGCTGAATGGTCACCCCTCCACTTT.

The rearrangement joins TRBV5-4 to TRBJ1-1; D gene ambiguous. CDR1 and CDR2 (germline): SGHNT, YYREEE (reference sequence). This CDR3 region has 13 residues. V was pared by 0 bases and J by 8 bases, with 11 bases between. CDR3 sequence reads: CASSLEGTEEAFF. The CDR3 DNA sequence: TGTGCCAGCAGCTTGGAAGGAACAGAGGAAGCTTTCTTT.

The chain is built from TRBV19 and TRBJ1-5; no firm D call. Looked up from germline, CDR1 is LNHDA and CDR2 is SQIVND (reference sequence). The CDR3 sequence is 14 residues long. The ends were cut back, 5 bases at V and 2 bases at J, with 10 bases in the middle. CDR3 protein: CASSRGFGNQPQHF. CDR3 DNA sequence: TGTGCCAGTAGTCGGGGATTTGGCAATCAGCCCCAGCATTTT.

The chain couples TRBV24-1 to TRBJ2-3; D might be TRBD1 (5 bases). Germline CDR1 is KGHDR and CDR2 is SFDVKD. This CDR3 is built from 15 residues. Trimming removed 7 bases from V and 0 bases from J, with 13 bases in between. The CDR3 nucleotides are TGTGCCACCAGCGCCAGGGTCACCAGCACAGATACGCAGTATTTT. Its translation is CATSARVTSTDTQYF.

J is TRBJ2-1 and V is TRBV7-9, with D perhaps TRBD2 (6 bases). This CDR3 spans 11 amino acids. Trimming stripped 4 bases from V and 13 bases from J, with 11 bases between. Germline loops: CDR1 SEHNR, CDR2 FQNEAQ (reference sequence). CDR3 residues: CASSSGGNQFF. The DNA of the CDR3 is TGTGCCAGCAGCTCCGGGGGAAACCAGTTCTTC.

V gene TRBV7-9 combines with J gene TRBJ2-7; unclear D gene. The germline V and J ends were trimmed by 1 base and 4 bases, with 5 bases remaining between them. Per the germline V gene, CDR1 is SEHNR and CDR2 is FQNEAQ (reference sequence). The CDR3 sequence is 12 residues long. The CDR3 region is CASSLGRYEQYF. In DNA form, the CDR3 reads TGTGCCAGCAGCTTAGGTCGGTACGAGCAGTACTTC.

V is TRBV10-2 and J is TRBJ2-7; 16 positions match TRBD2. V trimming: 4 bases; J trimming: 3 bases; junction bases outside the gene matches: 9. This CDR3 is built from 18 residues. Germline V gene data show CDR1 as WSHSY and CDR2 as SAAADI. The CDR3 nucleotides read TGCGCCAGCAGTGCCGGGACTAGCGGGAGGGCCACAGTCTACGAGCAGTACTTC. This sequence encodes CASSAGTSGRATVYEQYF.